These 8 T cell receptor delta chains share one sample of origin, sequenced in a study of γδ T cells in repeated Plasmodium falciparum infection. TCRdb repeated clone calling on the multiplex PCR reads with CATT. The data show some 100,000 delta-chain clones, with around 1.4% seen just once and 7% to 9.5% held by the top ten. Gammadelta T cells were flow-sorted from PBMC into Vgamma9/Vdelta2+ and Vdelta2-negative populations for bulk analysis. The sample consisted of gamma-delta T cells from blood. Receptors were obtained from a pool of human donors (malaria-infected and uninfected, not separated).

There are a few counts of this clone. TCRdb's protein, taken from a much larger clone, differs from this DNA's translation at residue 7, likely owing to a read error; the protein displayed comes from the DNA. The chain employs TRDV1 and TRDJ1; 7 bases align to TRDD3. Looked up from germline, CDR1 is TSWWSYY and CDR2 is QGS. The CDR3 has 23 residues. The J segment lost 2 bases and the V segment lost 1 base, leaving 28 bases of the junction unmatched. CDR3 loop: CALGEQSLNLYWGTSGGTDKLIF. In nucleotides, the CDR3 is TGTGCTCTTGGGGAACAGTCCCTAAACCTGTACTGGGGAACCAGTGGGGGGACCGATAAACTCATCTTT.

This clone has a handful of counts. The protein recorded in TCRdb matches a much larger clone and deviates from this DNA's translation at residue 20, suggesting a read error; the protein here is obtained by translating the DNA. Called V gene: TRDV1; the J gene was not called; the table assigns TRDD3, which was not confirmed against the DNA. Germline V lookup: CDR1 TSWWSYY, CDR2 QGS. This CDR3 spans 22 amino acids. CDR3 sequence: CALGVPFLSISYWGIRTDKHIF. The CDR3 DNA follows: TGTGCTCTTGGGGTACCCTTCCTCTCGATCAGTTACTGGGGGATACGGACCGATAAACACATCTTT.

This clone was seen at least ten times. This chain joins TRDV1 and TRDJ1; TRDD3 agrees at 11 bases. The CDR3 spans 20 residues. Germline-derived CDR1 and CDR2 are TSWWSYY and QGS. V lost 4 bases to trimming and J lost 4 bases; unmatched junction nucleotides: 20. CDR3 coding DNA: TGTGCTCTTGGGGCCCCTTCCTACGGGGGACTGGGGGATAAGGGCGATAAACTCATCTTT. Its protein product is CALGAPSYGGLGDKGDKLIF.

In the case of this clone: A read error likely explains this, since a far larger clone differs by one base. The same CDR3 is also encoded by other DNA sequences in this sample. This sequence joins TRDV2 and TRDJ3; possible D gene TRDD3, 5 bases. TCRdb records no J gene; here it was assigned by comparing the DNA to germline. Germline CDR1 reads GEAIGNYY; CDR2 reads EKD. The CDR3 runs 19 residues. The CDR3 sequence is CACDTTGGKSSWDTRQMFF. In DNA, the CDR3 is TGCGCCTGTGACACAACTGGAGGTAAGAGCTCCTGGGACACCCGACAGATGTTTTTC.

On this clone itself: Given a much more abundant clone one base away, this may be a read error. This sample includes further DNA sequences coding for the same CDR3. This chain links TRDV2 with TRDJ3; TRDD3 matches at 8 bases. TCRdb lists no J gene, so it was determined here by aligning the DNA to germline. There are 26 residues in the CDR3. Germline-derived CDR1 and CDR2 are GEAIGNYY and EKD. The V gene end was trimmed by 3 bases and the J gene end by 0 bases; junction bases not matched to a gene: 30. CDR3 sequence: CACDRQLTPSGLGDNVSSWDTRQMFF. The CDR3 DNA reads TGTGCCTGTGACCGCCAGCTCACGCCCTCGGGGCTGGGGGACAATGTGAGCTCCTGGGACACCCGACAGATGTTTTTC.

This clone was observed many times. TCRdb shows a much larger clone's protein in place of this DNA's translation, and the two differ at residue 22, likely through a read error; the protein shown is translated from the DNA. The V gene call is TRDV1, and the J gene call is absent; the table calls TRDD3, which could not be checked here. Germline V gives CDR1 TSWWSYY, CDR2 QGS. This CDR3 region has 24 residues. DNA of the CDR3: TGTGCTCTTGGGGAACCCCGAACCGGAGGGCATCTCAGACTGGGGGTCCCTAACACCGATAAACCCATCTTT. Protein product: CALGEPRTGGHLRLGVPNTDKPIF.

This clone was found a few times. This clone may be a read error of a much larger clone one base away. The V call is TRDV1, the J call TRDJ1; 8 nucleotides agree with TRDD3. Trimming removed 3 bases from V and 0 bases from J; junction bases left unmatched: 21. CDR3 length: 21 amino acids. Germline CDR1 is TSWWSYY and CDR2 is QGS. The CDR3 DNA reads as TGTGCTCTTGGGGAGCCTCTCGAGCTACTGGGGGCTTTCACCTACACCGATAAACTCATCTTT. It translates to CALGEPLELLGAFTYTDKLIF.

Of note for this clone: TCRdb's listed protein matches a much larger clone and diverges from this DNA's translation at residue 4, likely through a read error; the protein shown comes from the DNA. The chain uses TRDV2 and TRDJ1, with D perhaps matching TRDD3 (6 bases). Here the J gene came from matching the DNA to germline, since TCRdb omits it. This CDR3 has 16 amino acids. Germline V gene data show CDR1 as GEAIGNYY and CDR2 as EKD. CDR3 DNA sequence: TGTGCCTGTGGCACCGGGGATCCCGATTACACCGATAAACTCATCTTT. As protein: CACGTGDPDYTDKLIF.